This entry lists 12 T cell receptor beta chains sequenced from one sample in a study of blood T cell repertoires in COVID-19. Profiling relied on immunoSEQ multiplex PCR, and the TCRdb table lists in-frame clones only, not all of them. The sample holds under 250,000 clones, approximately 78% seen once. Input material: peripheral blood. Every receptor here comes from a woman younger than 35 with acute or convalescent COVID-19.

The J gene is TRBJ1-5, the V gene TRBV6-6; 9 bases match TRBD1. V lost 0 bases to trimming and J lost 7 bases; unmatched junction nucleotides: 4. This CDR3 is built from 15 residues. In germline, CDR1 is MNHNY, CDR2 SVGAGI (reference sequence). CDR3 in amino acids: CASSYSDRGRQPQHF. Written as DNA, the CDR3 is TGTGCCAGCAGTTACTCGGACAGGGGACGACAGCCCCAGCATTTT.

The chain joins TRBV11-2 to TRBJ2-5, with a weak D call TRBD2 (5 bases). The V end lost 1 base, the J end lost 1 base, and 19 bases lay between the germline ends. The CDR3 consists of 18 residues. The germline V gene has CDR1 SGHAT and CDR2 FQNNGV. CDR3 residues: CASSLVVGGGSPQETQYF. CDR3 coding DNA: TGTGCCAGCAGCTTAGTTGTCGGAGGTGGGAGTCCCCAAGAGACCCAGTACTTC.

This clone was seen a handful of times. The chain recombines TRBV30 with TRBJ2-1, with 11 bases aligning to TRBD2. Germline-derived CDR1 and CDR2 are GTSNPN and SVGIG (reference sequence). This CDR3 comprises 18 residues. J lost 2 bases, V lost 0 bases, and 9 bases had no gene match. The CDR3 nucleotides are TGTGCCTGGAGTGTCGGACTAGCGGGCTCAAGGGCCTACAATGAGCAGTTCTTC. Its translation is CAWSVGLAGSRAYNEQFF.

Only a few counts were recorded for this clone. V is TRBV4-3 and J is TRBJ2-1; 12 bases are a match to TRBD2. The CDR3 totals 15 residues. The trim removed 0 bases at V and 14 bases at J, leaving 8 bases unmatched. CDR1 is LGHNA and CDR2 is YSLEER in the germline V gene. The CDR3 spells CASSQDMTSGSKEFF. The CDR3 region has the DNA TGCGCCAGCAGCCAAGATATGACTAGCGGGAGTAAGGAGTTCTTC.

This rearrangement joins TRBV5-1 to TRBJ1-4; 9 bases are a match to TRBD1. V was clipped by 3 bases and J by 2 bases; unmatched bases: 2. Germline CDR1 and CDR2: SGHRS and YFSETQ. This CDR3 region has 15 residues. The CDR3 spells CASSWDRVTNEKLFF. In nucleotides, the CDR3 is TGCGCCAGCAGCTGGGACAGGGTGACTAATGAAAAACTGTTTTTT. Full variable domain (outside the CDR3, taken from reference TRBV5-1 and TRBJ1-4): KAGVTQTPRYLIKTRGQQVTLSCSPISGHRSVSWYQQTPGQGLQFLFEYFSETQRNKGNFPGRFSGRQFSNSRSEMNVSTLELGDSALYLCASSWDRVTNEKLFFGSGTQLSVL.

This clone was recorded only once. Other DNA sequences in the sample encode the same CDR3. The CDR3, as DNA: TGCAGTGCTAGTCGGACAGGTGGTAACTATGGCTACACCTTC. It specifies CSASRTGGNYGYTF. The chain employs TRBV20-1 and TRBJ1-2, with 7 bases matching TRBD1. The germline V gene encodes CDR1 DFQATT and CDR2 SNEGSKA (reference sequence). The CDR3 is 14 residues long. The V and J ends lost 3 bases and 1 base, in that order; junction bases with no gene match: 5.

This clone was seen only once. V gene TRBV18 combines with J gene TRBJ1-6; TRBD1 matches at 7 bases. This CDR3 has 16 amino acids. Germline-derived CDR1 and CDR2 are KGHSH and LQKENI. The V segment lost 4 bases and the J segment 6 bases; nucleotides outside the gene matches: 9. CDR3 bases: TGTGCCAGCTCACGATCACAGGGGTCCGTTAATTCACCCCTCCACTTT. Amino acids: CASSRSQGSVNSPLHF.

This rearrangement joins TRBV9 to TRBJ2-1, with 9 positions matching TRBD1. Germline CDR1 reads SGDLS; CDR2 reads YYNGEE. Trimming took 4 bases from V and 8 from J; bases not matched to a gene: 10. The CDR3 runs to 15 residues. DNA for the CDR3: TGTGCCAGCAGCCCAGGACAGGGGCGCTTCTATGAGCAGTTCTTC. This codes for CASSPGQGRFYEQFF.

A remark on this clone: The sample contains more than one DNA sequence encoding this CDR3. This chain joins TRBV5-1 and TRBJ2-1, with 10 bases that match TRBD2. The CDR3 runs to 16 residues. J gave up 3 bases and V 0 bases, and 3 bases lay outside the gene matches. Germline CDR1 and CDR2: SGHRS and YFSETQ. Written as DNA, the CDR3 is TGCGCCAGCAGCTTGGTAGCGGGAGGAAGCTACAATGAGCAGTTCTTC. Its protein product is CASSLVAGGSYNEQFF.

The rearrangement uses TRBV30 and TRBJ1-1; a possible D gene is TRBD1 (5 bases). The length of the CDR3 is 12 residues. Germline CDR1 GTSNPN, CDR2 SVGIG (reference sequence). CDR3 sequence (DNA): TGTGCTCACATTAGGGGGAACACTGAAGCTTTCTTT. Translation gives CAHIRGNTEAFF.

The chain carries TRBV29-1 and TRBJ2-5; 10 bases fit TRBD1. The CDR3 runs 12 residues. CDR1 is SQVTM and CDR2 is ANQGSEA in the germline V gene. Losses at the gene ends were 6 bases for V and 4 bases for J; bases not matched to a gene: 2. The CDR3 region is CSVDRGRETQYF. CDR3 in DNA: TGCAGCGTCGACAGGGGGCGAGAGACCCAGTACTTC. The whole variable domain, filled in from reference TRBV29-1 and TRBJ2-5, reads SAVISQKPSRDICQRGTSLTIQCQVDSQVTMMFWYRQQPGQSLTLIATANQGSEATYESGFVIDKFPISRPNLTFSTLTVSNMSPEDSSIYLCSVDRGRETQYFGPGTRLLVL.

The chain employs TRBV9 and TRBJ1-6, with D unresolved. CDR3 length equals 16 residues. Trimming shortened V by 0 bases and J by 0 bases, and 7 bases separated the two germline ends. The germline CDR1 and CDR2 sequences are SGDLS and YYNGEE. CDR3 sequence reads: CASSVGSSSYNSPLHF. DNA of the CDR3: TGTGCCAGCAGCGTAGGTAGTAGCTCCTATAATTCACCCCTCCACTTT.